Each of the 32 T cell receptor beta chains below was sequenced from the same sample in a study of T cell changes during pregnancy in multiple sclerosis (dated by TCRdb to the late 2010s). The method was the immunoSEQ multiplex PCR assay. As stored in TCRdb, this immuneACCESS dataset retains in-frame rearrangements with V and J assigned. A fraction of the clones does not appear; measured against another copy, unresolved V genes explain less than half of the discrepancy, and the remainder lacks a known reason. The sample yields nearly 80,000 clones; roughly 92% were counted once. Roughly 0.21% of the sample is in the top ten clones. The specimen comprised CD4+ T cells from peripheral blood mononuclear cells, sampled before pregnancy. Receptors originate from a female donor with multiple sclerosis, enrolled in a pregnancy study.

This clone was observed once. CDR3 bases: TGTGCCAGCAGCTTAGGGGACAGGGGGCGGGAGACCCAGTACTTC. Translating gives CASSLGDRGRETQYF. V usage is TRBV11-2 and J usage is TRBJ2-5; 12 nucleotides match TRBD1. Germline CDR1 and CDR2: SGHAT and FQNNGV. The CDR3 contains 15 residues. V gave up 1 base and J gave up 5 bases; unmatched junction bases: 2.

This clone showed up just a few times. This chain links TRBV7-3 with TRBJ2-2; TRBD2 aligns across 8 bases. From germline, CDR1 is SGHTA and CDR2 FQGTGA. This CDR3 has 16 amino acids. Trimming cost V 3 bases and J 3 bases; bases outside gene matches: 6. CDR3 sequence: CASSFGVAGYTGELFF. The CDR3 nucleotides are TGTGCCAGCAGCTTTGGGGTAGCGGGATACACCGGGGAGCTGTTTTTT.

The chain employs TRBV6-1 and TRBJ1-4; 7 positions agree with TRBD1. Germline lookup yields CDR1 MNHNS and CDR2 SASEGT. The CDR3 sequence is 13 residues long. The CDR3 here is CATGILLAEKLFF. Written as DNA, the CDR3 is TGTGCGACAGGGATCCTATTGGCTGAAAAACTGTTTTTT.

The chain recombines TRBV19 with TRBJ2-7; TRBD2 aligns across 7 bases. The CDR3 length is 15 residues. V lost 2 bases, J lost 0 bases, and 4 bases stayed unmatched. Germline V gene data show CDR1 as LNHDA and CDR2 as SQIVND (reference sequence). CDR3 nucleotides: TGTGCCAGTAGTATAAAGCGGGACTCCTCCTACGAGCAGTACTTC. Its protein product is CASSIKRDSSYEQYF. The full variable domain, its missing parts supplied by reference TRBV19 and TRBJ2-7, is DGGITQSPKYLFRKEGQNVTLSCEQNLNHDAMYWYRQDPGQGLRLIYYSQIVNDFQKGDIAEGYSVSREKKESFPLTVTSAQKNPTAFYLCASSIKRDSSYEQYFGPGTRLTVT.

CDR3 amino acids: CASSVQTGGTDTQYF. The CDR3 DNA reads TGTGCCAGCAGTGTCCAGACAGGAGGCACAGATACGCAGTATTTT. V and J are TRBV6-1 and TRBJ2-3; tentatively, D is TRBD1 (6 bases). The germline V gene has CDR1 MNHNS and CDR2 SASEGT. V dropped 4 bases and J dropped 1 base, with 12 bases sitting between them. The CDR3 totals 15 residues.

The CDR3 DNA sequence: TGCGCCAGCAGCTCCCGACGGAGGGAGGGCGAGCAGTACTTC. Its protein product is CASSSRRREGEQYF. The chain carries TRBV5-1 and TRBJ2-7; 7 bases are shared with TRBD2. Germline V gene sequence: CDR1 SGHRS, CDR2 YFSETQ. CDR3 length equals 14 residues. The V and J ends lost 3 bases and 6 bases, in that order; junction bases with no gene match: 9.

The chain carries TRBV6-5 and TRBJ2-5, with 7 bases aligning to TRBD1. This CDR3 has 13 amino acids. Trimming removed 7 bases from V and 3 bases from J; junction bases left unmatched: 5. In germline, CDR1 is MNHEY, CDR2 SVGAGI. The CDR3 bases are TGTGCCAGCAATAGACAGGGTAAAGAGACCCAGTACTTC. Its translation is CASNRQGKETQYF.

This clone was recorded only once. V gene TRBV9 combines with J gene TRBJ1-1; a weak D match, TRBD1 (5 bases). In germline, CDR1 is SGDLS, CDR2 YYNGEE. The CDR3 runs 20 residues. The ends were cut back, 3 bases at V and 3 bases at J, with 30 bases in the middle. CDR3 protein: CASSDHLLKLGGARDTEAFF. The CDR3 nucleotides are TGTGCCAGCAGCGATCACCTCCTGAAGTTGGGCGGGGCTAGGGACACTGAAGCTTTCTTT.

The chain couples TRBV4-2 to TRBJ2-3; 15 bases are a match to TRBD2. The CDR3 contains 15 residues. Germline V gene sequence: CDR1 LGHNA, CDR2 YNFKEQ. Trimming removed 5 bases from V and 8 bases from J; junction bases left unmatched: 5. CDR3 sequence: CASSRGLAGGATQYF. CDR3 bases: TGTGCCAGCAGCAGGGGACTAGCGGGGGGAGCTACGCAGTATTTT.

The CDR3 is CSVEASLAGGGEQYF. The CDR3 DNA sequence: TGCAGCGTTGAAGCATCACTAGCGGGAGGTGGCGAGCAGTACTTC. The chain joins TRBV29-1 to TRBJ2-7; TRBD2 aligns across 12 bases. There are 15 residues in the CDR3. Germline lookup yields CDR1 SQVTM and CDR2 ANQGSEA. Trimming took 1 base from V and 6 from J; bases not matched to a gene: 7.

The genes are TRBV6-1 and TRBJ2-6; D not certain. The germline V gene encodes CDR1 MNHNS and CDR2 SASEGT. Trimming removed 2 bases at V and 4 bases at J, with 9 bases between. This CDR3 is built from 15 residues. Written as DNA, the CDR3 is TGTGCCAGCAGTGAACGAGGAACGGGGGCCAACGTCCTGACTTTC. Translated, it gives CASSERGTGANVLTF.

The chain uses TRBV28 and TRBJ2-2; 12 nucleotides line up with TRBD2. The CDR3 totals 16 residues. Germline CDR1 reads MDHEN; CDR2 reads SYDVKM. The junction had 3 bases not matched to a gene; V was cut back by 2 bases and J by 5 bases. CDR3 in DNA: TGTGCCAGCAGTTTACTAGCGGGGGGGTGGACCGGGGAGCTGTTTTTT. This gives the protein CASSLLAGGWTGELFF.

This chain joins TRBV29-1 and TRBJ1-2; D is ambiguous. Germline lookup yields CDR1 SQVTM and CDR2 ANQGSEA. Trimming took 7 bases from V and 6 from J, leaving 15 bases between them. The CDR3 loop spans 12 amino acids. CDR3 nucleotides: TGCAGCGGGGGAGCCCCCGAGCATGGCTACACCTTC. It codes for CSGGAPEHGYTF.

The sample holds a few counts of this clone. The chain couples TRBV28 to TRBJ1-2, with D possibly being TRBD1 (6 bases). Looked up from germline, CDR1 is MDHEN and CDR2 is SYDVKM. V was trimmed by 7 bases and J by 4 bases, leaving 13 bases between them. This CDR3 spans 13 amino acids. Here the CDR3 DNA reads TGTGCCAGCAACCCGGACAGCCTCTATGGCTACACCTTC. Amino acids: CASNPDSLYGYTF.

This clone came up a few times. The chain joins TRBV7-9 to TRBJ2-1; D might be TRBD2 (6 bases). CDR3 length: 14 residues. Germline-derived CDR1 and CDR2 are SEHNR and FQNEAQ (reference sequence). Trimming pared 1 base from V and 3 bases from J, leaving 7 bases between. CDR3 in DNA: TGTGCCAGCAGCTTAGAGACTAGCTACAATGAGCAGTTCTTC. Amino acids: CASSLETSYNEQFF.

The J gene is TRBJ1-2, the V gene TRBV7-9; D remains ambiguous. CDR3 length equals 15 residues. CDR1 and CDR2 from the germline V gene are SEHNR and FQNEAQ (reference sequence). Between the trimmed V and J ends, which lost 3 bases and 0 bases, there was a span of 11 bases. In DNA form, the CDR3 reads TGTGCCAGCAGCTTCCCCCAAGGAGCTAACTATGGCTACACCTTC. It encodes CASSFPQGANYGYTF.

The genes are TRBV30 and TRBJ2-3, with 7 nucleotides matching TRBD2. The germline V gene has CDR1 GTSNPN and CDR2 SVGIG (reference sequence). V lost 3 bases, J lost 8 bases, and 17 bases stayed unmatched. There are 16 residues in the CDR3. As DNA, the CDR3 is TGTGCCTGGAGCCTGGAAAGGGCGGGAGCCACGGCTACGCAGTATTTT. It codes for CAWSLERAGATATQYF.

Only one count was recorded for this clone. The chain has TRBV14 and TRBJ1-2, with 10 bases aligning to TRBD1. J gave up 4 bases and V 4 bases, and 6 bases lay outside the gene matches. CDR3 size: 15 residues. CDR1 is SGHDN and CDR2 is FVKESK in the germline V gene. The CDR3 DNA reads TGTGCCAGCAGCCTATCGCGGACAGGGGGCTATGGCTACACCTTC. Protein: CASSLSRTGGYGYTF.

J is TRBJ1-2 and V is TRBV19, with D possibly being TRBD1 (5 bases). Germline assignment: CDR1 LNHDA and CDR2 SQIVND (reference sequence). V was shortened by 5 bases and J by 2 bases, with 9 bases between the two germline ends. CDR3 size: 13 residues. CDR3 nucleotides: TGTGCCAGTAGTTCGGAGGGGAACTATGGCTACACCTTC. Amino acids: CASSSEGNYGYTF.

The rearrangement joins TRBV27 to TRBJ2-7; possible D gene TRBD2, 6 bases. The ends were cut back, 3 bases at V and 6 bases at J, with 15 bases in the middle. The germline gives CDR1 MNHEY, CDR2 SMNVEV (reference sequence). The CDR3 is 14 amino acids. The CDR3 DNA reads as TGTGCCAGCAGTTTTTCCACCGGGGGTTTCGAGCAGTACTTC. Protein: CASSFSTGGFEQYF.

This CDR3 reads CASSPLPHTYEQYF. The CDR3 nucleotides read TGTGCCAGCTCACCACTTCCGCACACCTACGAGCAGTACTTC. This chain connects TRBV18 to TRBJ2-7; D remains ambiguous. Germline V CDR1 and CDR2: KGHSH, LQKENI. V was cut by 1 base and J by 2 bases, with 9 bases left in between. The CDR3 is made up of 14 amino acids. Supplemented by reference TRBV18 and TRBJ2-7, the full variable domain reads NAGVMQNPRHLVRRRGQEARLRCSPMKGHSHVYWYRQLPEEGLKFMVYLQKENIIDESGMPKERFSAEFPKEGPSILRIQQVVRGDSAAYFCASSPLPHTYEQYFGPGTRLTVT.

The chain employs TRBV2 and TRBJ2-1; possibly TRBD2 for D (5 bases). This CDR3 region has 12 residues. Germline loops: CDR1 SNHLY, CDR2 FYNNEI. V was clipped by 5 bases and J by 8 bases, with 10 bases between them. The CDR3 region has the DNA TGTGCCAGCAGTCTGGAGGTATATGAGCAGTTCTTC. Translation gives CASSLEVYEQFF.

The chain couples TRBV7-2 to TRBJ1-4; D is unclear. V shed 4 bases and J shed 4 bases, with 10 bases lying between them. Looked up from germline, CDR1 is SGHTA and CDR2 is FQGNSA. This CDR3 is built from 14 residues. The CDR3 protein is CASSSGRGNEKLFF. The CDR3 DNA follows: TGTGCCAGCAGCTCCGGACGGGGTAATGAAAAACTGTTTTTT.

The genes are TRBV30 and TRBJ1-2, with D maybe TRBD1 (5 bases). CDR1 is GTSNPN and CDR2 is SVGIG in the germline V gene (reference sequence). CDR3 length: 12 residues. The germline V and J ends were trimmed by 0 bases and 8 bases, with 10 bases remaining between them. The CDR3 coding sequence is TGTGCCTGGAGTGTTTCAGGGATCGGCTACACCTTC. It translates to CAWSVSGIGYTF.

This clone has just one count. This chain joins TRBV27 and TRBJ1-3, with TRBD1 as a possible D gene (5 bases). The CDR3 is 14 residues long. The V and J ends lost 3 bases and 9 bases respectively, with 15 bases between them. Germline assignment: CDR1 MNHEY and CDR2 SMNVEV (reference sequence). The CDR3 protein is CASSFSQGMGTIYF. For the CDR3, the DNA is TGTGCCAGCAGTTTTAGCCAGGGTATGGGCACCATATATTTT.

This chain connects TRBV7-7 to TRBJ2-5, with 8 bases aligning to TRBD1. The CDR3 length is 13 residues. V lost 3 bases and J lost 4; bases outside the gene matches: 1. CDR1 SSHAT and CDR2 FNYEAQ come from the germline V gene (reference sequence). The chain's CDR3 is CASSFDRGETQYF. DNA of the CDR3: TGTGCCAGCAGCTTCGACAGGGGAGAGACCCAGTACTTC.

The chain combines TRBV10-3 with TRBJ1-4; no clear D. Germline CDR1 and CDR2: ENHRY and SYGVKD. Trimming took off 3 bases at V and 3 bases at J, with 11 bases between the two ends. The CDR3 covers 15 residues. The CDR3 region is CAISEGGFSNEKLFF. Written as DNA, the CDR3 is TGTGCCATCAGTGAAGGAGGGTTCTCTAATGAAAAACTGTTTTTT.

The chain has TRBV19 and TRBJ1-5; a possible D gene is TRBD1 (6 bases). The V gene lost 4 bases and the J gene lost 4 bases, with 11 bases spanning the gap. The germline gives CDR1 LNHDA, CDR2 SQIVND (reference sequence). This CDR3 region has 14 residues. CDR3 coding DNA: TGTGCCAGTAGTAACAGGGTTGTAAATCAGCCCCAGCATTTT. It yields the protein CASSNRVVNQPQHF.

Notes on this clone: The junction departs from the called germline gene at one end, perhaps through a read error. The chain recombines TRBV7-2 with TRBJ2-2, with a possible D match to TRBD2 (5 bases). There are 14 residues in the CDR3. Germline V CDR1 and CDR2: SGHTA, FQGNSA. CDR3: CASSLIGNAGELFF. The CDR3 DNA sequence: TGTGCCAGCAGCTTAATCGGGAACGCCGGGGAGCTGTTTTTT.

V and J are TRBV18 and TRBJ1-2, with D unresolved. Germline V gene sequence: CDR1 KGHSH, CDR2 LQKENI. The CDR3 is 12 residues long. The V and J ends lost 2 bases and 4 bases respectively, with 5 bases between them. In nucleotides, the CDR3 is TGTGCCAGCTCACCAAGCGCCTATGGCTACACCTTC. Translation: CASSPSAYGYTF.

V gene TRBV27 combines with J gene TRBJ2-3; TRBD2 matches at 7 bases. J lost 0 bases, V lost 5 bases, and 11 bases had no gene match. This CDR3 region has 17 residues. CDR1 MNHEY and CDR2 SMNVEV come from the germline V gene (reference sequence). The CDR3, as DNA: TGTGCCAGCAGTCTATTAATGACTAGCCGCAGCACAGATACGCAGTATTTT. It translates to CASSLLMTSRSTDTQYF.

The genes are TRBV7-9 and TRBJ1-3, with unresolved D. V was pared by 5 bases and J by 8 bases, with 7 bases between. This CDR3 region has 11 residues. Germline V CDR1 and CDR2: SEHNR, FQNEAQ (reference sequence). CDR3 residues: CASSLGDTIYF. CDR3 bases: TGTGCCAGCAGCCTGGGAGACACCATATATTTT.